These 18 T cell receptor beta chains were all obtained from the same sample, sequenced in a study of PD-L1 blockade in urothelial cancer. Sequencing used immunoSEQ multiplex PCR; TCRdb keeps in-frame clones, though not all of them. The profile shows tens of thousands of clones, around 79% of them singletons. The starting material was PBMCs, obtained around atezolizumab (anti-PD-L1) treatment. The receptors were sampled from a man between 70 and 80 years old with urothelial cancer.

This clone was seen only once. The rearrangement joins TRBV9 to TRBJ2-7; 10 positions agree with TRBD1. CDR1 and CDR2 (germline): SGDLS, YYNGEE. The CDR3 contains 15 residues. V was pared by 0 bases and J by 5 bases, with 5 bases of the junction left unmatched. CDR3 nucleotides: TGTGCCAGCAGCGTAGGAGGGGACAGGGGCCACGAGCAGTACTTC. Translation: CASSVGGDRGHEQYF.

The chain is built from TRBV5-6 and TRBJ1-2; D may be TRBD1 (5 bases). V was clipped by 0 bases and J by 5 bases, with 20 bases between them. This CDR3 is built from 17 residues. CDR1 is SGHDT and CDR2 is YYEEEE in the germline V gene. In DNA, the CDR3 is TGTGCCAGCAGCTTGGGGGGCCAGGGTGGAGTCGGTTATGGCTACACCTTC. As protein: CASSLGGQGGVGYGYTF.

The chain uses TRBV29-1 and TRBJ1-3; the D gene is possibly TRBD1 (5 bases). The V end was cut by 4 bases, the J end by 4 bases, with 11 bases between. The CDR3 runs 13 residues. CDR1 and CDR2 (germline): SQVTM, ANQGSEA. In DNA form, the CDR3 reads TGCAGCGTTGGGGGCTGGCGAGGAAACACCATATATTTT. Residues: CSVGGWRGNTIYF.

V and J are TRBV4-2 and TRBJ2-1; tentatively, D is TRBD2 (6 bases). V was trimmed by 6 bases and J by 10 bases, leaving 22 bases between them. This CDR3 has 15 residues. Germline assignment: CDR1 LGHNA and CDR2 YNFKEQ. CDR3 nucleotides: TGTGCCAGCAGGGGACTCCGGGACCCCACCGGGGAGCAGTTCTTC. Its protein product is CASRGLRDPTGEQFF.

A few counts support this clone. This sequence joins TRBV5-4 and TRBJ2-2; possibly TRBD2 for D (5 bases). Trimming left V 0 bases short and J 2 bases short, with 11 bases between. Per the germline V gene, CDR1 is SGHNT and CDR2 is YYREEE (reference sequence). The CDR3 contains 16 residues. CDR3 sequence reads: CASSLGGSVNTGELFF. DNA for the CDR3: TGTGCCAGCAGCTTGGGGGGTAGCGTTAACACCGGGGAGCTGTTTTTT.

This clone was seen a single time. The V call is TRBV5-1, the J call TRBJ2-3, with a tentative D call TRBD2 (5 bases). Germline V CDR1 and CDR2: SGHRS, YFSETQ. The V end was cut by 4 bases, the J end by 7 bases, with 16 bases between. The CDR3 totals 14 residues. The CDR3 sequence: CASSPLEGVNTQYF. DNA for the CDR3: TGCGCCAGCAGCCCGCTTGAGGGAGTAAATACGCAGTATTTT. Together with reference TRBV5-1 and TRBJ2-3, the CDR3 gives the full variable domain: KAGVTQTPRYLIKTRGQQVTLSCSPISGHRSVSWYQQTPGQGLQFLFEYFSETQRNKGNFPGRFSGRQFSNSRSEMNVSTLELGDSALYLCASSPLEGVNTQYFGPGTRLTVL.

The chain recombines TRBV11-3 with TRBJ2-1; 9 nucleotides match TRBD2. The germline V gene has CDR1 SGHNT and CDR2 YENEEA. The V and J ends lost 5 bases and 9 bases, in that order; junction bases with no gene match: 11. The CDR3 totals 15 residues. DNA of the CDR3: TGTGCCAGCAGCGTTAGGACTAGCGATAGGAGTGAGCAGTTCTTC. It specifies CASSVRTSDRSEQFF.

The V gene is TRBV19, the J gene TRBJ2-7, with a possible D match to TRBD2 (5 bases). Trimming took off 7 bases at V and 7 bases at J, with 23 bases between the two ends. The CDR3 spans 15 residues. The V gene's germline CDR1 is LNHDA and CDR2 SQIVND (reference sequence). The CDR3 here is CASTSAQTGNTEQYF. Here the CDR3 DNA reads TGTGCCAGTACCTCCGCCCAGACCGGGAATACAGAGCAGTACTTC.

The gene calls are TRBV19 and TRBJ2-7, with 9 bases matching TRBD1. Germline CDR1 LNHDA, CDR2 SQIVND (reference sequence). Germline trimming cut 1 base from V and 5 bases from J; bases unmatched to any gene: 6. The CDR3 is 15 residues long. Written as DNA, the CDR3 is TGTGCCAGTAGTATAGGCTTTGGGACAGGGCACGAGCAGTACTTC. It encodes CASSIGFGTGHEQYF. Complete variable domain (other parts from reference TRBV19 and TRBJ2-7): DGGITQSPKYLFRKEGQNVTLSCEQNLNHDAMYWYRQDPGQGLRLIYYSQIVNDFQKGDIAEGYSVSREKKESFPLTVTSAQKNPTAFYLCASSIGFGTGHEQYFGPGTRLTVT.

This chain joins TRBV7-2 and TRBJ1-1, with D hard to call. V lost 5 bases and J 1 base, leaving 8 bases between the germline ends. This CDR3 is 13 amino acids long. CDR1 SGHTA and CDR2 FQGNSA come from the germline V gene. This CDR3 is CASSTHRNTEAFF. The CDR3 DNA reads TGTGCCAGCAGCACACACCGGAACACTGAAGCTTTCTTT. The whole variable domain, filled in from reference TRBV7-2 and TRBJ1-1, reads GAGVSQSPSNKVTEKGKDVELRCDPISGHTALYWYRQSLGQGLEFLIYFQGNSAPDKSGLPSDRFSAERTGGSVSTLTIQRTQQEDSAVYLCASSTHRNTEAFFGQGTRLTVV.

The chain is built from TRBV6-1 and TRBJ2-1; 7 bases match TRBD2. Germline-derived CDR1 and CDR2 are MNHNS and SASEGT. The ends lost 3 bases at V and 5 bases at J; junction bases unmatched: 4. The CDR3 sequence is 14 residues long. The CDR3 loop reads CASSDGLADNEQFF. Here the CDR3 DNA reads TGTGCCAGCAGTGACGGTCTAGCGGACAATGAGCAGTTCTTC.

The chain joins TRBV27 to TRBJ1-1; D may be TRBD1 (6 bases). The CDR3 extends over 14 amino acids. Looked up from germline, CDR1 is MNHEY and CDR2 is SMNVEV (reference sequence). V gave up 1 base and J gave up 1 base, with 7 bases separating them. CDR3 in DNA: TGTGCCAGCAGTTTATACAGGGCGAACACTGAAGCTTTCTTT. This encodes CASSLYRANTEAFF.

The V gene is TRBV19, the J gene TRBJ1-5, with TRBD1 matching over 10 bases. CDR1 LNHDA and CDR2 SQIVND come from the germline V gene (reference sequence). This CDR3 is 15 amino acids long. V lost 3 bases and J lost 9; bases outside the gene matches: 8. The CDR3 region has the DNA TGTGCCAGTAGTATTGATAAGGGACAGGGGTCGCCCCAGCATTTT. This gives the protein CASSIDKGQGSPQHF.

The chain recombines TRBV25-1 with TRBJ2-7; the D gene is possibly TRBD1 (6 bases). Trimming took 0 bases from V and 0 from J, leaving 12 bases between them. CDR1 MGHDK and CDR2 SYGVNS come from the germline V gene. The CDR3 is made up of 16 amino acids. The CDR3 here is CASSEYRQGHSYEQYF. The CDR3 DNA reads TGTGCCAGCAGTGAATACAGGCAGGGGCACTCCTACGAGCAGTACTTC.

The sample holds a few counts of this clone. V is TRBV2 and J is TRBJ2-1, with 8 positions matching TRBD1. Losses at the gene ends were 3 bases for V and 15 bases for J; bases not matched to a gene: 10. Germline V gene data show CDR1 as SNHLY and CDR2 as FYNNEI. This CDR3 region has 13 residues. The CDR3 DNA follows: TGTGCCAGCAGTGAGGCAGGGGGCTCACAGGGGTTCTTC. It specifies CASSEAGGSQGFF.

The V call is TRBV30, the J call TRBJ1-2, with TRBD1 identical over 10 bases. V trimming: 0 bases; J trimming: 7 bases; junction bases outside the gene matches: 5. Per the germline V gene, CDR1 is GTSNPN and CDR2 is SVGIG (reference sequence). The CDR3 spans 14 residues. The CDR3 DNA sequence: TGTGCCTGGAGTGTGGGACAGGGGATTCCTGGCTACACCTTC. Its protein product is CAWSVGQGIPGYTF.

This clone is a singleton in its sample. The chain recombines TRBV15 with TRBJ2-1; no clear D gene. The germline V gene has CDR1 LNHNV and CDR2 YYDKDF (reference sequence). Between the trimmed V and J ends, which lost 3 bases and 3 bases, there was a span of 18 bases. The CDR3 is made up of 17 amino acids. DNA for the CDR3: TGTGCCACCAGCAGTAAAGTTGGCGGCTCCTACTACAATGAGCAGTTCTTC. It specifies CATSSKVGGSYYNEQFF.

The CDR3 DNA sequence: TGTGCCAGCTACGCCGGGTCAGCCGGAAACACCATATATTTT. It translates to CASYAGSAGNTIYF. The V gene is TRBV28, the J gene TRBJ1-3; D not resolved. This CDR3 is built from 14 residues. CDR1 and CDR2 (germline): MDHEN, SYDVKM. The V end lost 8 bases, the J end lost 4 bases, and 15 bases lay between the germline ends.